These 16 T cell receptor beta chains were sequenced from one sample in a study of blood T cell repertoires in COVID-19. TCRdb keeps only in-frame clones here, not all; method: immunoSEQ multiplex PCR. The sample lists 85,000 to 100,000 clones, 75% to 95% occurring once. Sequencing used peripheral blood. The receptors were sampled from a man in his 60s with acute or convalescent COVID-19.

The V and J genes are TRBV19 and TRBJ1-2; D is undetermined. CDR1 and CDR2 from the germline V gene are LNHDA and SQIVND (reference sequence). The CDR3 has 13 residues. The V and J ends lost 7 bases and 6 bases respectively, with 15 bases between them. CDR3 sequence reads: CASTNPGLHGYTF. Written as DNA, the CDR3 is TGTGCCAGTACCAATCCGGGTTTGCATGGCTACACCTTC.

This clone is a singleton in its sample. CDR3 bases: TGTGCCAGCAGCAAACAGCAATACGAGCAGTACTTC. This translates into CASSKQQYEQYF. The chain carries TRBV5-6 and TRBJ2-7; no definite D call. CDR3 length: 12 residues. V lost 4 bases and J lost 4, with 9 bases in between. Per the germline V gene, CDR1 is SGHDT and CDR2 is YYEEEE.

The gene calls are TRBV7-9 and TRBJ2-7; D unresolved. Germline V gene sequence: CDR1 SEHNR, CDR2 FQNEAQ (reference sequence). V was pared by 3 bases and J by 5 bases, with 8 bases between. The CDR3 has 12 residues. CDR3 sequence (DNA): TGTGCCAGCAGCTTCCCAGCGAACGAGCAGTACTTC. Its protein product is CASSFPANEQYF.

The chain carries TRBV6-5 and TRBJ1-1; D may be TRBD1 (5 bases). There are 14 residues in the CDR3. Trimming pared 9 bases from V and 2 bases from J, leaving 16 bases between. CDR1 and CDR2 from the germline V gene are MNHEY and SVGAGI. CDR3 coding DNA: TGTGCCAGTCATACTGTCGGGGGTAACACTGAAGCTTTCTTT. This codes for CASHTVGGNTEAFF.

Only a few counts were recorded for this clone. CDR3 amino acids: CASSRDRAGNTIYF. The CDR3 DNA reads TGTGCCAGCAGCCGGGACAGGGCTGGAAACACCATATATTTT. V gene TRBV7-2 combines with J gene TRBJ1-3; 9 bases are shared with TRBD1. CDR1 SGHTA and CDR2 FQGNSA come from the germline V gene. V lost 5 bases and J lost 2; bases outside the gene matches: 1. There are 14 residues in the CDR3.

The chain combines TRBV19 with TRBJ1-4, with a possible D match to TRBD1 (5 bases). Germline V gives CDR1 LNHDA, CDR2 SQIVND (reference sequence). The CDR3 length is 13 residues. V was pared by 4 bases and J by 8 bases, with 11 bases between. As DNA, the CDR3 is TGTGCCAGTAGTAGGGGGACTGGGGAAAAACTGTTTTTT. It specifies CASSRGTGEKLFF.

The chain recombines TRBV11-2 with TRBJ2-2; the match to TRBD1 covers 8 bases. V shed 3 bases and J 7 bases; nucleotides not matched to a gene: 1. Germline V CDR1 and CDR2: SGHAT, FQNNGV. The CDR3 loop spans 13 amino acids. CDR3 amino acids: CASSLTGVGELFF. CDR3 coding DNA: TGTGCCAGCAGCTTGACAGGGGTCGGGGAGCTGTTTTTT. Combining the CDR3 with reference TRBV11-2 and TRBJ2-2 gives the whole variable domain EAGVAQSPRYKIIEKRQSVAFWCNPISGHATLYWYQQILGQGPKLLIQFQNNGVVDDSQLPKDRFSAERLKGVDSTLKIQPAKLEDSAVYLCASSLTGVGELFFGEGSRLTVL.

This chain connects TRBV5-4 to TRBJ2-2; 7 nucleotides align to TRBD1. CDR3 size: 16 residues. Germline V gene sequence: CDR1 SGHNT, CDR2 YYREEE (reference sequence). The V and J ends lost 3 bases and 0 bases, in that order; junction bases with no gene match: 5. The CDR3 loop is CASSYGGQPNTGELFF. In DNA form, the CDR3 reads TGTGCCAGCAGCTATGGGGGACAGCCGAACACCGGGGAGCTGTTTTTT.

The chain recombines TRBV19 with TRBJ1-2, with D uncertain. This CDR3 has 13 amino acids. The V end lost 3 bases, the J end lost 4 bases, and 9 bases lay between the germline ends. Germline lookup yields CDR1 LNHDA and CDR2 SQIVND (reference sequence). The CDR3 nucleotides read TGTGCCAGTAGTATGCGAGTTCTCTATGGCTACACCTTC. It yields the protein CASSMRVLYGYTF.

V is TRBV29-1 and J is TRBJ2-1; no reliable D call. The CDR3 is made up of 14 amino acids. The germline V gene encodes CDR1 SQVTM and CDR2 ANQGSEA. Trimming removed 0 bases at V and 8 bases at J, with 14 bases between. The CDR3 coding sequence is TGCAGCGTTGAAGATATTGTCCTCCGGGATGAGCAGTTCTTC. Translating gives CSVEDIVLRDEQFF.

The chain joins TRBV6-5 to TRBJ1-1, with 7 bases aligning to TRBD1. Germline values: CDR1 MNHEY, CDR2 SVGAGI. Unmatched junction bases numbered 6, after V lost 4 bases and J lost 1 base. The CDR3 has 15 residues. The CDR3 bases are TGTGCCAGCAGTTTGACAGGGCTAAAGAACACTGAAGCTTTCTTT. Translating gives CASSLTGLKNTEAFF.

The rearrangement joins TRBV7-2 to TRBJ2-1; no firm D call. The V gene lost 3 bases and the J gene lost 5 bases, with 8 bases spanning the gap. Germline V gene sequence: CDR1 SGHTA, CDR2 FQGNSA. The CDR3 is made up of 13 amino acids. The CDR3 loop is CASSLSRNNEQFF. Written as DNA, the CDR3 is TGTGCCAGCAGCTTGTCTAGAAACAATGAGCAGTTCTTC.

The sample holds one count of this clone. J is TRBJ1-1 and V is TRBV6-5; D might be TRBD1 (5 bases). The CDR3 is 13 residues long. The germline gives CDR1 MNHEY, CDR2 SVGAGI. V was pared by 9 bases and J by 1 base, with 12 bases between. The CDR3 sequence: CASSDSPNTEAFF. In DNA, the CDR3 is TGTGCCAGTTCAGACAGCCCGAACACTGAAGCTTTCTTT.

In this sample, this clone turned up once. The rearrangement links TRBV12-3 or TRBV12-4 to TRBJ1-1; weak D call: TRBD1 (5 bases). There are 12 residues in the CDR3. Trimming shortened V by 6 bases and J by 7 bases, and 12 bases separated the two germline ends. The CDR3, as DNA: TGTGCCAGCAGCCAAGGGGTAGGTGAAGCTTTCTTT. It yields the protein CASSQGVGEAFF.

V is TRBV7-9 and J is TRBJ1-1; TRBD1 matches at 7 bases. V shed 5 bases, J shed 2 bases, and the junction held 11 bases outside the gene matches. Germline V gives CDR1 SEHNR, CDR2 FQNEAQ (reference sequence). There are 16 residues in the CDR3. CDR3 residues: CASSPQGSRYNTEAFF. CDR3 DNA: TGTGCCAGCAGCCCACAGGGGTCCCGCTATAACACTGAAGCTTTCTTT. Full variable domain (missing parts from reference TRBV7-9 and TRBJ1-1): DTGVSQNPRHKITKRGQNVTFRCDPISEHNRLYWYRQTLGQGPEFLTYFQNEAQLEKSRLLSDRFSAERPKGSFSTLEIQRTEQGDSAMYLCASSPQGSRYNTEAFFGQGTRLTVV.

The chain carries TRBV24-1 and TRBJ2-2; D gene uncertain. Germline V gives CDR1 KGHDR, CDR2 SFDVKD. V was trimmed by 3 bases and J by 10 bases, leaving 8 bases between them. The CDR3 consists of 12 residues. The CDR3 here is CATSDPGSELFF. In nucleotides, the CDR3 is TGTGCCACCAGTGATCCGGGTTCGGAGCTGTTTTTT.